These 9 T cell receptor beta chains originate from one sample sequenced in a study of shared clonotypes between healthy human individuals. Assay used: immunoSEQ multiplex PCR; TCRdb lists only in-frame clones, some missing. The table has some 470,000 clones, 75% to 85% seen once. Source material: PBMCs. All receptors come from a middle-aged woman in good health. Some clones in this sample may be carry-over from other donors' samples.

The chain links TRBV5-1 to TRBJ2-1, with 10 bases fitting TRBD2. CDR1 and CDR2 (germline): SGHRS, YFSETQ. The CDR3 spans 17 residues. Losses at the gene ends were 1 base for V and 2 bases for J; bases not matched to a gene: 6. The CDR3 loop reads CASSLLTSGDTYNEQFF. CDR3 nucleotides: TGCGCCAGCAGCTTGTTAACTAGCGGGGATACCTACAATGAGCAGTTCTTC. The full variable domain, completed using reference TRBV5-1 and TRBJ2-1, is KAGVTQTPRYLIKTRGQQVTLSCSPISGHRSVSWYQQTPGQGLQFLFEYFSETQRNKGNFPGRFSGRQFSNSRSEMNVSTLELGDSALYLCASSLLTSGDTYNEQFFGPGTRLTVL.

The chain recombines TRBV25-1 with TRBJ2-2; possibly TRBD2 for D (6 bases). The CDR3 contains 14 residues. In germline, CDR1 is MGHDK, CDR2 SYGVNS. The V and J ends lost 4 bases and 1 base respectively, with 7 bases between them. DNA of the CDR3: TGTGCCAGCAGTGGGGGACTGAACACCGGGGAGCTGTTTTTT. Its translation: CASSGGLNTGELFF.

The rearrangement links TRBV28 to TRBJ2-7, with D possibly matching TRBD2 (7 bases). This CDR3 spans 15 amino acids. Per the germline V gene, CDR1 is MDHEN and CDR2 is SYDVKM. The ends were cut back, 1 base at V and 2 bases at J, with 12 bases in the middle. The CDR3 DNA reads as TGTGCCAGCAGTTTATTAGGGGGAGGGACCTACGAGCAGTACTTC. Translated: CASSLLGGGTYEQYF.

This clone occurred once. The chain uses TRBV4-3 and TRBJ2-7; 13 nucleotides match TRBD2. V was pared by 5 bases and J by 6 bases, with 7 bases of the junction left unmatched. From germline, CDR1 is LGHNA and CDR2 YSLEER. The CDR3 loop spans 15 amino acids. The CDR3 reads CASSVLAGGPLEQYF. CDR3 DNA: TGCGCCAGCAGCGTACTAGCGGGAGGGCCCCTCGAGCAGTACTTC.

CDR3 sequence reads: CASSLAVSGRTNEQFF. CDR3 bases: TGCGCCAGCAGCTTGGCCGTCAGCGGGAGAACCAATGAGCAGTTCTTC. The V gene is TRBV5-1, the J gene TRBJ2-1; 8 bases agree with TRBD2. CDR1 is SGHRS and CDR2 is YFSETQ in the germline V gene. This CDR3 is built from 16 residues. The V segment lost 0 bases and the J segment 6 bases; nucleotides outside the gene matches: 8.

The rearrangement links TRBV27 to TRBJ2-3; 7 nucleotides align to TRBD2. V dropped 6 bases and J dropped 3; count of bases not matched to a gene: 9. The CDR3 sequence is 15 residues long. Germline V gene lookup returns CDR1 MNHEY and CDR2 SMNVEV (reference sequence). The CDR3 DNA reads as TGTGCCAGCAGGCCGCGGGAGAGTGGGACAGATACGCAGTATTTT. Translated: CASRPRESGTDTQYF.

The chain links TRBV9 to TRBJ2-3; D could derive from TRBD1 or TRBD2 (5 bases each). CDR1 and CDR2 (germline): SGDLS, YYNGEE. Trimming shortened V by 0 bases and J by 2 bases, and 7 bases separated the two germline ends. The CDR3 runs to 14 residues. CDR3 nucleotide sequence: TGTGCCAGCAGCGTAGACGGGACCACAGATACGCAGTATTTT. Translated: CASSVDGTTDTQYF.

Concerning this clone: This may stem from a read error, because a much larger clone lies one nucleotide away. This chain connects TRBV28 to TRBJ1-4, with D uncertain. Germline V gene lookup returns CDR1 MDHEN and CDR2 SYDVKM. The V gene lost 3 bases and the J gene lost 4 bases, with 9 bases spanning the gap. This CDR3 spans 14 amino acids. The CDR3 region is CASSFLDLNEKLFF. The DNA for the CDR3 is TGTGCCAGCAGTTTCCTAGATCTTAATGAAAAACTGTTTTTT.

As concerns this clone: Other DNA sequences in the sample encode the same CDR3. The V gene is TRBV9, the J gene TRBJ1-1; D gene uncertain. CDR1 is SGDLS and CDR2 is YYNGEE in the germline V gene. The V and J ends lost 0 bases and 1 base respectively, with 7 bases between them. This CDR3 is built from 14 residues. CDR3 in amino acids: CASSVVSENTEAFF. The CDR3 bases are TGTGCCAGCAGCGTAGTAAGCGAGAACACTGAAGCTTTCTTT.